These T cell receptor beta chains were read from a single sample in a study of blood T cell repertoires in COVID-19. TCRdb's table, derived via immunoSEQ multiplex PCR, lists solely in-frame clones and lacks some. The data show around 110,000 clones, around four fifths seen once. The source material was peripheral blood. These receptors came from a man aged 25-45 years with acute or convalescent COVID-19. The CDR3 runs from the conserved cysteine through the conserved F or W. Fields, in order: V gene, clone size, D gene, J gene, CDR3 protein, CDR3 DNA. D genes are given only for firm matches. Size values are once, few and many counts, or a class for expanded clones, and some rows have none.

TRBV6-1,NA,TRBD1,TRBJ1-6,CASSEALTGGYNSPLHF,TGTGCCAGCAGTGAAGCGCTGACAGGGGGTTATAATTCACCCCTCCACTTT
TRBV18,NA,TRBD1,TRBJ2-5,CASSRVSQGQGFETQYF,TGTGCCAGCTCACGCGTTTCTCAGGGACAGGGGTTTGAGACCCAGTACTTC
TRBV7-6,NA,TRBD1,TRBJ1-2,CASSRDRAGGYTF,TGTGCCAGCAGCCGGGACAGGGCAGGTGGCTACACCTTC
TRBV19,NA,TRBD2,TRBJ2-1,CASSPIELRRTSYNEQFF,TGTGCCAGTAGCCCCATTGAACTTCGTCGGACTAGCTACAATGAGCAGTTCTTC
TRBV29-1,NA,NA,TRBJ2-1,CSVKGRAYNEQFF,TGCAGCGTCAAGGGGCGAGCCTACAATGAGCAGTTCTTC
TRBV7-3,once,NA,TRBJ2-1,CASSSTLQTQQFF,TGTGCCAGCAGCTCAACGCTCCAAACACAGCAGTTCTTC
TRBV6-5,NA,NA,TRBJ1-2,CASSYFAGVGYGYTF,TGTGCCAGCAGTTACTTTGCAGGGGTCGGCTATGGCTACACCTTC
TRBV6-1,few,NA,TRBJ2-7,CASSDVLAGEQYF,TGTGCCAGCAGTGACGTACTAGCAGGCGAGCAGTACTTC
TRBV10-1,NA,NA,TRBJ2-1,CASSDGLLQGEQFF,TGCGCCAGCAGTGACGGACTATTGCAGGGAGAGCAGTTCTTC
TRBV19,NA,NA,TRBJ2-4,CASSLGVGSPKNIQYF,TGTGCCAGTAGTCTCGGGGTGGGGAGTCCCAAAAACATTCAGTACTTC
TRBV3-1/TRBV3-2,NA,NA,TRBJ1-4,CASSQDHDGINEKLFF,TGTGCCAGCAGCCAAGATCATGACGGGATTAATGAAAAACTGTTTTTT
TRBV14,once,NA,TRBJ1-1,CASSQDYWPIHTEAFF,TGTGCCAGCAGCCAAGATTATTGGCCCATCCACACTGAAGCTTTCTTT
TRBV12-3/TRBV12-4,NA,NA,TRBJ2-5,CASSLTRWETQYF,TGTGCCAGCAGCCTGACTAGATGGGAGACCCAGTACTTC
TRBV29-1,NA,NA,TRBJ1-2,CSVGYLDGYTF,TGCAGCGTTGGGTACCTAGATGGCTACACCTTC
TRBV9,NA,NA,TRBJ2-2,CASSDRYTGELFF,TGTGCCAGCAGCGACAGGTACACCGGGGAGCTGTTTTTT